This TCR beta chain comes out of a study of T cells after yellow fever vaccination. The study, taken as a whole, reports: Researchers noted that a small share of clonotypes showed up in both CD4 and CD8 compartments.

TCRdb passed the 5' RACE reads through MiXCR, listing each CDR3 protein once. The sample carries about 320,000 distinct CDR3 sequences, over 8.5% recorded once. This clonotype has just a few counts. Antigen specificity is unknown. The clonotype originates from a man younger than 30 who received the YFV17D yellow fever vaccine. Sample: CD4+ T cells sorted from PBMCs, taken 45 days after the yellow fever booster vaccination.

Written as DNA, the CDR3 is TGTGCCACCAGCCCCAGTCACCGGGACTCTTTAAGCAATGAGCAGTTCTTC. Translation: CATSPSHRDSLSNEQFF. The rearrangement joins TRBV15 to TRBJ2-1; D is possibly TRBD2 (6 bases). There are 17 residues in the CDR3. V dropped 5 bases and J dropped 6 bases, with 23 bases sitting between them. Looked up from germline, CDR1 is LNHNV and CDR2 is YYDKDF (reference sequence).